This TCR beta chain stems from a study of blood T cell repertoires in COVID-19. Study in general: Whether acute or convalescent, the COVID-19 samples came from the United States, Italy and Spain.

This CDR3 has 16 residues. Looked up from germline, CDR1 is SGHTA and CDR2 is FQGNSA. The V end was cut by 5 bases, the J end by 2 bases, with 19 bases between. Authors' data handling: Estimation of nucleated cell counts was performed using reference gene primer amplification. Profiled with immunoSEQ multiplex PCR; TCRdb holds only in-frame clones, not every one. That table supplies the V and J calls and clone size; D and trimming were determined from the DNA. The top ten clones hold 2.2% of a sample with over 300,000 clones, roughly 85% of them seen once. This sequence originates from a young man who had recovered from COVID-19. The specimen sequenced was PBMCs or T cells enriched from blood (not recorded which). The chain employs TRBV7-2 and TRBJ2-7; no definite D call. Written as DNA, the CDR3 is TGTGCCAGCAGCCCTACGGCCCAAAGGAGAGCCTACGAGCAGTACTTC. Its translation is CASSPTAQRRAYEQYF.